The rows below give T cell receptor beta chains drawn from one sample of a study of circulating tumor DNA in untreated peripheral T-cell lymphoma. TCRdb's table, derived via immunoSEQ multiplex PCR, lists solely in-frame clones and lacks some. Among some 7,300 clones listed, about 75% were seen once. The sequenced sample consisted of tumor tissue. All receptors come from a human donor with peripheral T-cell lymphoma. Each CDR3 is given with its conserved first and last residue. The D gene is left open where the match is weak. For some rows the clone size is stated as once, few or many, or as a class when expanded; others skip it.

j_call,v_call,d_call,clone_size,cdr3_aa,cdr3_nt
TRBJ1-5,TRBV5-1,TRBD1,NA,CASSLAGGSNQPQHF,TGCGCCAGCAGCTTGGCAGGGGGAAGCAATCAGCCCCAGCATTTT
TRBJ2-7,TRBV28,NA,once,CASSHTSSFYEQYF,TGTGCCAGCAGTCATACATCCTCTTTCTACGAGCAGTACTTC
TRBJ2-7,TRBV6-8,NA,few,CASSYLNHEQYF,TGTGCCAGCAGTTACCTCAACCACGAGCAGTACTTC
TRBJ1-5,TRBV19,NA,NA,CASSMIGRGPNQPQHF,TGTGCCAGTAGTATGATAGGCAGGGGTCCTAATCAGCCCCAGCATTTT
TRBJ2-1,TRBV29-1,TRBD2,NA,CSVVKAGRYNEQFF,TGCAGCGTTGTTAAAGCGGGAAGGTACAATGAGCAGTTCTTC
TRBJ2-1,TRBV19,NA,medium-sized,CASSAMALSYNEQFF,TGTGCCAGTAGTGCCATGGCCCTCTCCTACAATGAGCAGTTCTTC
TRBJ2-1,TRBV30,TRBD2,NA,CAWSPGTSGHNEQFF,TGTGCCTGGAGTCCCGGGACTAGCGGCCACAATGAGCAGTTCTTC
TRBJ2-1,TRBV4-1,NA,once,CASSQDWLSSNEQFF,TGCGCCAGCAGCCAAGATTGGTTAAGTTCCAATGAGCAGTTCTTC
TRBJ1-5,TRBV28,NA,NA,CASSFGNQPQHF,TGTGCCAGCAGTTTTGGAAATCAGCCCCAGCATTTT
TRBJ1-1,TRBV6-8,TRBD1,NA,CASSPTGMNTEAFF,TGTGCCAGCAGTCCGACAGGGATGAACACTGAAGCTTTCTTT
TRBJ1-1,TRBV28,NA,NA,CASSKPRQHLLPEAFF,TGTGCCAGCAGTAAACCTCGACAGCATCTCCTCCCTGAAGCTTTCTTT
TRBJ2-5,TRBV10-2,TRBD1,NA,CASAKGTGETQYF,TGCGCCAGCGCCAAGGGGACAGGAGAGACCCAGTACTTC
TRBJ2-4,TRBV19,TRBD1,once,CASSIAGGESKNIQYF,TGTGCCAGTAGTATTGCAGGGGGCGAGTCCAAAAACATTCAGTACTTC
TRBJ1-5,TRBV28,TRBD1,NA,CASIIQGAGSQPQHF,TGTGCCAGCATTATACAGGGGGCAGGTTCTCAGCCCCAGCATTTT
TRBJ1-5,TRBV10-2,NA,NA,CASRGREGVNQPQHF,TGCGCCAGCAGGGGACGTGAGGGGGTCAATCAGCCCCAGCATTTT
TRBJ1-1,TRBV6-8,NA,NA,CASSYVGSYTEAFF,TGTGCCAGCAGTTATGTGGGCAGTTACACTGAAGCTTTCTTT
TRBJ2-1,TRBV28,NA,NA,CASAPSVGEQFF,TGTGCCAGCGCCCCTAGCGTCGGCGAGCAGTTCTTC
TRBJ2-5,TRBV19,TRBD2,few,CASSREGLQETQYF,TGTGCCAGTAGTAGGGAGGGGCTCCAAGAGACCCAGTACTTC
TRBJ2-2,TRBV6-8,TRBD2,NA,CASSHIPLSGRTGELFF,TGTGCCAGCAGCCACATCCCTCTCAGCGGGAGGACCGGGGAGCTGTTTTTT
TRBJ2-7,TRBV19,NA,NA,CASTPSSGYEQYF,TGTGCCAGTACCCCCAGTTCGGGCTACGAGCAGTACTTC
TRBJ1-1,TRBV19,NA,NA,CASSILGGTEAFF,TGTGCCAGTAGTATTCTGGGTGGAACTGAAGCTTTCTTT
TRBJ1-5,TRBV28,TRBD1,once,CASSLQGGGNQPQHF,TGTGCCAGCAGTTTACAGGGGGGGGGCAATCAGCCCCAGCATTTT
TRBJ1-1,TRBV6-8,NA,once,CASSSETGLMNTEAFF,TGTGCCAGCAGTTCAGAGACAGGCCTTATGAACACTGAAGCTTTCTTT
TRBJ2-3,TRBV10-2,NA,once,CASRGLAMGTDTQYF,TGCGCCAGCAGGGGGCTAGCAATGGGGACAGATACGCAGTATTTT
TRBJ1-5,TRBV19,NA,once,CASSIYHSSNQPQHF,TGTGCCAGTAGTATTTACCACAGCAGCAATCAGCCCCAGCATTTT
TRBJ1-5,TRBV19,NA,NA,CASSPRGAGSNQPQHF,TGTGCCAGTAGCCCTCGAGGGGCAGGGAGCAATCAGCCCCAGCATTTT
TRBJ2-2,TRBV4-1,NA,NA,CASSQGLGVAGELFF,TGCGCCAGCAGCCAAGGACTAGGCGTTGCCGGGGAGCTGTTTTTT
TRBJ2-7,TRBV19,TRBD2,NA,CASSTGTSGREQYF,TGTGCCAGTAGTACGGGGACTAGCGGAAGGGAGCAGTACTTC
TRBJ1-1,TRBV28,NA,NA,CASSQPSAASGTEAFF,TGTGCCAGCAGTCAGCCTTCGGCGGCGTCGGGTACTGAAGCTTTCTTT
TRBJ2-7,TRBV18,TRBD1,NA,CASSLRQGHYEQYF,TGTGCCAGCTCACTTCGACAGGGACACTACGAGCAGTACTTC
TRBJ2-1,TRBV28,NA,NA,CASSQQGVAYNEQFF,TGTGCCAGCAGCCAACAGGGAGTTGCTTACAATGAGCAGTTCTTC
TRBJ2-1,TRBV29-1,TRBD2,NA,CSAGTRLAGFSYNEQFF,TGCAGCGCAGGAACTAGACTAGCGGGATTCTCCTACAATGAGCAGTTCTTC
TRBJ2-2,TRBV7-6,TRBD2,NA,CASSLDFGRVGNTGELFF,TGTGCCAGCAGCTTGGATTTCGGGAGGGTAGGGAACACCGGGGAGCTGTTTTTT
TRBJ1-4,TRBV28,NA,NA,CASSSGKEKLFF,TGTGCCAGCAGTTCAGGCAAAGAAAAACTGTTTTTT
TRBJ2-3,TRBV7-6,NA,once,CASSRRLDTDTQYF,TGTGCCAGCAGCAGACGACTTGACACAGATACGCAGTATTTT
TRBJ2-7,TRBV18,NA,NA,CASSSTWENAYEQYF,TGTGCCAGCTCATCGACATGGGAGAATGCCTACGAGCAGTACTTC
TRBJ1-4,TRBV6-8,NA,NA,CASSYSGQINEKLFF,TGTGCCAGCAGTTACTCCGGACAGATTAATGAAAAACTGTTTTTT
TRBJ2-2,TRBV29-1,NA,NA,CSTWGDNTGELFF,TGCAGCACCTGGGGGGATAACACCGGGGAGCTGTTTTTT
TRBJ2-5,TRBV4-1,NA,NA,CASSPEGETQYF,TGCGCCAGCAGCCCAGAGGGGGAGACCCAGTACTTC
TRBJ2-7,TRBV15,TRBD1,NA,CATSQLPGTGGREQYF,TGTGCCACCAGCCAACTACCCGGGACAGGGGGCCGCGAGCAGTACTTC
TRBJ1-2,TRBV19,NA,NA,CASSSWGQKGYTF,TGTGCCAGTAGTTCGTGGGGGCAGAAAGGCTACACCTTC
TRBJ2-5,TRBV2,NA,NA,CASGTIGETQYF,TGTGCCAGTGGGACGATTGGGGAGACCCAGTACTTC
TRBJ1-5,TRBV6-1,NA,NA,CASSDFSGPGRLYNQPQHF,TGTGCCAGCAGTGATTTCTCCGGTCCGGGACGGTTGTACAATCAGCCCCAGCATTTT
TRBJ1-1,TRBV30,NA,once,CAWSRARVRGNTEAFF,TGTGCCTGGTCCCGGGCTCGGGTAAGGGGAAACACTGAAGCTTTCTTT
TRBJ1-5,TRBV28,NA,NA,CASRITVNQPQHF,TGTGCCAGCAGAATCACAGTCAATCAGCCCCAGCATTTT
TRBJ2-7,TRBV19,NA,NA,CASSMYSGSSYEQYF,TGTGCCAGTAGTATGTATAGCGGCAGCTCCTACGAGCAGTACTTC
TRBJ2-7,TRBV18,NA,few,CASSSSGVGAHEQYF,TGTGCCAGCTCAAGCTCCGGGGTGGGGGCCCACGAGCAGTACTTC
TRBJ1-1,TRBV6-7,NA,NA,CASSDVMNTEAFF,TGTGCCAGCAGTGACGTAATGAACACTGAAGCTTTCTTT
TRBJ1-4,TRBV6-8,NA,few,CASSASPGTFNEKLFF,TGTGCCAGCAGCGCGTCCCCCGGGACATTTAATGAAAAACTGTTTTTT
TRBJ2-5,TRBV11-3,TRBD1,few,CASSRTGVGETQYF,TGTGCCAGCAGCCGGACAGGGGTGGGGGAGACCCAGTACTTC
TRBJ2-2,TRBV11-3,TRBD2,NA,CASSWTSGYSTGELFF,TGTGCCAGCAGCTGGACTAGCGGGTATAGCACCGGGGAGCTGTTTTTT